Below, 14 T cell receptor beta chains from the same sample are listed, as sequenced in a study of blood T cells in healthy people across ages. Primed by a sample-barcoded 5' primer and a J-beta primer mix, a second PCR proceeded for roughly 7 to 11 cycles. TCRdb passed the 5' RACE reads through MiXCR, listing each CDR3 protein once. This table holds approximately 600,000 distinct CDR3 sequences, about 53% found once. The sample comprised blood. All receptors come from a man in his sixties in good health.

This clonotype appeared a few times. The chain links TRBV21-1 to TRBJ1-2. TRBV21-1 is recorded as a pseudogene. The CDR3 is 11 amino acids. The CDR3 nucleotides read TGTGCCAGCGGCAGGCGGGGTGGCTACACCTTC. Translation: CASGRRGGYTF.

The chain employs TRBV20-1 and TRBJ2-1, with TRBD2 matching over 8 bases. This CDR3 comprises 16 residues. V lost 0 bases to trimming and J lost 6 bases; unmatched junction nucleotides: 10. The germline gives CDR1 DFQATT, CDR2 SNEGSKA (reference sequence). CDR3 nucleotides: TGCAGTGCTAGAGATCTTACAGCGGGGGCCGTCAATGAGCAGTTCTTC. This sequence encodes CSARDLTAGAVNEQFF.

The chain has TRBV21-1 and TRBJ2-1; TRBD2 is the table's D call and was not checked against the DNA. TRBV21-1 is classified as a pseudogene. The CDR3 is 16 residues long. CDR3 DNA sequence: TGTGCCAGCAGCAAAGGCATCAGGTCCCTATTGAATGAGCAGTTCTTC. This sequence encodes CASSKGIRSLLNEQFF.

The table lists this clonotype with a few counts. V and J are TRBV13 and TRBJ2-6; 12 bases align to TRBD1. There are 17 residues in the CDR3. Germline trimming cut 4 bases from V and 1 base from J; bases unmatched to any gene: 2. Germline V gives CDR1 PRHDT, CDR2 FYEKMQ (reference sequence). CDR3 amino acids: CASSWDRGLSGANVLTF. CDR3 sequence (DNA): TGTGCCAGCAGCTGGGACAGGGGGCTTTCTGGGGCCAACGTCCTGACTTTC.

The chain uses TRBV20-1 and TRBJ2-3; 16 nucleotides match TRBD2. CDR1 and CDR2 (germline): DFQATT, SNEGSKA (reference sequence). The CDR3 totals 16 residues. Germline trimming cut 6 bases from V and 4 bases from J; bases unmatched to any gene: 7. In DNA, the CDR3 is TGCAGTGCCACCGGGACTAGCGGGGGGGGTGCAGATACGCAGTATTTT. The encoded protein is CSATGTSGGGADTQYF.

The CDR3 bases are TGCGCCAGCAGCATTTCCGGGACTAGCGGGGCTGATGAGCAGTTCTTC. Its protein product is CASSISGTSGADEQFF. The rearrangement links TRBV5-1 to TRBJ2-1; TRBD2 aligns across 13 bases. The trim removed 4 bases at V and 8 bases at J, leaving 9 bases unmatched. The CDR3 extends over 16 amino acids. Germline V gene lookup returns CDR1 SGHRS and CDR2 YFSETQ.

The genes are TRBV11-3 and TRBJ2-1; possibly TRBD2 for D (5 bases). CDR3 length equals 13 residues. Germline V gives CDR1 SGHNT, CDR2 YENEEA. Trimming stripped 2 bases from V and 8 bases from J, with 10 bases between. The CDR3 here is CASSLMARDEQFF. The CDR3 DNA reads TGTGCCAGCAGCTTAATGGCGCGGGATGAGCAGTTCTTC.

This chain links TRBV7-2 with TRBJ2-3, with 9 bases identical to TRBD2. This CDR3 region has 15 residues. CDR1 SGHTA and CDR2 FQGNSA come from the germline V gene. Trimming cost V 1 base and J 10 bases; bases outside gene matches: 9. The CDR3, as DNA: TGTGCCAGCAGCTTAGTCGCGGGGGGGACGCAGGCGCAGTATTTT. Translated: CASSLVAGGTQAQYF.

The chain combines TRBV7-2 with TRBJ2-5; 7 positions agree with TRBD2. Losses at the gene ends were 5 bases for V and 4 bases for J; bases not matched to a gene: 10. The CDR3 covers 15 residues. The germline gives CDR1 SGHTA, CDR2 FQGNSA. The CDR3 spells CASSSGTTLVETQYF. Written as DNA, the CDR3 is TGTGCCAGCAGCAGCGGGACTACCCTAGTAGAGACCCAGTACTTC.

The chain employs TRBV28 and TRBJ2-1; perhaps TRBD1 as D (5 bases). V lost 6 bases and J 7 bases, leaving 19 bases between the germline ends. The V gene's germline CDR1 is MDHEN and CDR2 SYDVKM. This CDR3 is built from 15 residues. CDR3 nucleotide sequence: TGTGCCAGCAGCCCAGGACAAGGGTGGGGTAATGAGCAGTTCTTC. Its protein product is CASSPGQGWGNEQFF.

The rearrangement links TRBV7-2 to TRBJ1-4; D possibly corresponds to TRBD1 (5 bases). V was trimmed by 1 base and J by 5 bases, leaving 14 bases between them. Germline V gene lookup returns CDR1 SGHTA and CDR2 FQGNSA. The CDR3 is made up of 16 amino acids. The CDR3 here is CASSLGQGLQNEKLFF. The CDR3 DNA reads TGTGCCAGCAGCTTAGGCCAGGGACTCCAAAATGAAAAACTGTTTTTT.

The J gene is TRBJ2-5, the V gene TRBV2; D gene ambiguous. The CDR3 loop spans 10 amino acids. The germline V gene encodes CDR1 SNHLY and CDR2 FYNNEI. The V end was cut by 5 bases, the J end by 6 bases, with 4 bases between. CDR3 loop: CASSMQTQYF. CDR3 DNA: TGTGCCAGCAGTATGCAGACCCAGTACTTC. The full variable domain, completed using reference TRBV2 and TRBJ2-5, is EPEVTQTPSHQVTQMGQEVILRCVPISNHLYFYWYRQILGQKVEFLVSFYNNEISEKSEIFDDQFSVERPDGSNFTLKIRSTKLEDSAMYFCASSMQTQYFGPGTRLLVL.

The chain links TRBV5-1 to TRBJ2-5; 7 positions agree with TRBD1. CDR1 and CDR2 (germline): SGHRS, YFSETQ. J lost 5 bases, V lost 3 bases, and 7 bases had no gene match. CDR3 length equals 14 residues. The CDR3 sequence is CASSSPGQRETQYF. The CDR3 DNA follows: TGCGCCAGCAGCTCACCGGGACAGAGGGAGACCCAGTACTTC. Drawing the rest from reference TRBV5-1 and TRBJ2-5, the complete variable domain is KAGVTQTPRYLIKTRGQQVTLSCSPISGHRSVSWYQQTPGQGLQFLFEYFSETQRNKGNFPGRFSGRQFSNSRSEMNVSTLELGDSALYLCASSSPGQRETQYFGPGTRLLVL.

The chain recombines TRBV5-6 with TRBJ2-3; the D gene is possibly TRBD1 (6 bases). The CDR3 has 15 amino acids. From germline, CDR1 is SGHDT and CDR2 YYEEEE. V lost 4 bases and J 1 base, leaving 13 bases between the germline ends. CDR3 residues: CASSPGNRGTDTQYF. In nucleotides, the CDR3 is TGTGCCAGCAGCCCGGGTAACAGGGGCACAGATACGCAGTATTTT.